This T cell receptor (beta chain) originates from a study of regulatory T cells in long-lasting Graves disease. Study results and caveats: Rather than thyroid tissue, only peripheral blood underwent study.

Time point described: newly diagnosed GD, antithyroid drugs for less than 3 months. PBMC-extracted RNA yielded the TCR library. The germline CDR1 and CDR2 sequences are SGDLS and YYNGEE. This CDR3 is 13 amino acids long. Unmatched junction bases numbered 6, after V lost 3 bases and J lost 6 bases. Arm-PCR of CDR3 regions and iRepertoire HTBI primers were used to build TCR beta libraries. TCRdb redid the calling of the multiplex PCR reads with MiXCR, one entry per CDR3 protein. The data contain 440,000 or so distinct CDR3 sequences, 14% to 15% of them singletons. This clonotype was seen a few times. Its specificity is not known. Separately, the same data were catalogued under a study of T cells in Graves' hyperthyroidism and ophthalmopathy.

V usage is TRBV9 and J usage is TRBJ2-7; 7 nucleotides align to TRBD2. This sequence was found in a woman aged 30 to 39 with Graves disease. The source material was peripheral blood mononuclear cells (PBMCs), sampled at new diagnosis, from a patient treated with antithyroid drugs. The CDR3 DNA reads TGTGCCAGCAGCGCCCCGGGGAGGGCCGAGCAGTACTTC. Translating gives CASSAPGRAEQYF.